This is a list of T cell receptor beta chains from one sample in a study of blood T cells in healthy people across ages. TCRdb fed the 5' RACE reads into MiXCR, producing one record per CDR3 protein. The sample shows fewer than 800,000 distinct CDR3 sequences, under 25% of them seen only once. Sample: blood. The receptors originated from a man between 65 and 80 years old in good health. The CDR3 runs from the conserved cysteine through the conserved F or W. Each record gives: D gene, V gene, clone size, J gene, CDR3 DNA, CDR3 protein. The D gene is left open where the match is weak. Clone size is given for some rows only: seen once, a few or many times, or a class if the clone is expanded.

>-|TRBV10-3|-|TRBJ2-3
TGTGCCATCACACGGACAGACACAGATACGCAGTATTTT
CAITRTDTDTQYF
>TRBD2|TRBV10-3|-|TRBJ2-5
TGTGCCATCAGTGACGGGGGGAGTGGGGGAGAGACCCAGTACTTC
CAISDGGSGGETQYF
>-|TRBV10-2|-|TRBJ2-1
TGCGCCAGCAGTGAAGGGTTCTTCTACAATGAGCAGTTCTTC
CASSEGFFYNEQFF
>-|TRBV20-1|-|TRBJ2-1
TGCAGTGCTAGAGGGGACCGGCGGGATGAGCAGTTCTTC
CSARGDRRDEQFF
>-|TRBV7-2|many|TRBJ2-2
TGTGCCAGCAGCCCCCCATGGGGGTCCGGGGAGCTGTTTTTT
CASSPPWGSGELFF
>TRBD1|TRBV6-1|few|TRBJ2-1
TGTGCCAGCCCCTTACAGAGGGACAGGGAATACAATGAGCAGTTCTTC
CASPLQRDREYNEQFF
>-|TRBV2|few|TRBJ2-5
TGTGCCAGCAGCTTGGAGGGAAGCGGGCAAGAGACCCAGTACTTC
CASSLEGSGQETQYF
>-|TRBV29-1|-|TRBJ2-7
TGCAGCGTAATGGACGGTACGAAGCAGTACTTC
CSVMDGTKQYF
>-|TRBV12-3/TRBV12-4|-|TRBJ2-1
TGTGCCAGCAGTGGGGCTTCGGGGACCTACAATGAGCAGTTCTTC
CASSGASGTYNEQFF
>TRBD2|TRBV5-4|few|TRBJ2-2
TGTGCCAGCAGCCTGAGGACTAGCGGGAGTTCTGGGGAGCTGTTTTTT
CASSLRTSGSSGELFF
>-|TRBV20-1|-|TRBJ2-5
TGCAGTGCTAGAGCCGAGGGATCGGGGACCCAGTACTTC
CSARAEGSGTQYF
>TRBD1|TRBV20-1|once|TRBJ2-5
TGCAGTGCTAAGACAGGGGCGGGTGGAGAGACCCAGTACTTC
CSAKTGAGGETQYF
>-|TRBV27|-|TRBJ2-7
TGTGCCAGCAGTTCGATTGGGGGGCCTAGCTCCTACGAGCAGTACTTC
CASSSIGGPSSYEQYF
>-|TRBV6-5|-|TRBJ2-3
TGTGCCAGCAGTCGGCGTTCTCGCACAGATACGCAGTATTTT
CASSRRSRTDTQYF
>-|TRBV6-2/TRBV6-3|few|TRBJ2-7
TGTGCCAGTGCCCAGGGGTTCTCCTACGAGCAGTACTTC
CASAQGFSYEQYF
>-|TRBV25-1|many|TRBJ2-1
TGTGCCAGCAGTGATGGTGGACGCTCCTACAATGAGCAGTTCTTC
CASSDGGRSYNEQFF
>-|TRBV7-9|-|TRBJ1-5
TGTGCCAGCAGCTTAGGCGGGGCGGGTATTCAGCCCCAGCATTTT
CASSLGGAGIQPQHF
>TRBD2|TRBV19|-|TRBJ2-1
TGTGCCACCGAATCCCCAGCGGGAAGGATAAACAATGAGCAGTTCTTC
CATESPAGRINNEQFF
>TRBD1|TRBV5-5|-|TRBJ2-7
TGTGCCAGTAGCTTGGACAGGTTGGGTGCCTACGAGCAGTACTTC
CASSLDRLGAYEQYF
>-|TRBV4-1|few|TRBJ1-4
TGCGCCAGCAGCCAGCCCCCGGCAGGGACTAATGAAAAACTGTTTTTT
CASSQPPAGTNEKLFF
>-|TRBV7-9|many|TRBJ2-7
TGTGCCAGCAGCTTAGAGTGGGAGCAGTACTTC
CASSLEWEQYF
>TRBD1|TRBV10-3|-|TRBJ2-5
TGTGCCATCAGCGGGGACAGGGTTGAGACCCAGTACTTC
CAISGDRVETQYF
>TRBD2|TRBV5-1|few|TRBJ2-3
TGCGCCAGCAGCTTGGCCGGGACTAGCTGGGATACGCAGTATTTT
CASSLAGTSWDTQYF
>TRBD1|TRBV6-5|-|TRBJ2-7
TGTGCCAGCAGTTACTCCGGACAGGGAAGCGAGCAGTACTTC
CASSYSGQGSEQYF
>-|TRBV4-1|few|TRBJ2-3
TGCGCCAGCAGCCGACCACAGACGGATACGCAGTATTTT
CASSRPQTDTQYF
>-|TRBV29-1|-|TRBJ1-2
TGCAGCGTTGACCGCTCTGGCTACACCTTC
CSVDRSGYTF
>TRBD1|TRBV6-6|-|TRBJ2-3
TGTGCCAGCAGTTCCCAAGACAGGGGTGAGGCAGATACGCAGTATTTT
CASSSQDRGEADTQYF
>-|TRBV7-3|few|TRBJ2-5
TGTGCCAGCAGCTTCTCGGGATCCAAGGGGGAGACCCAGTACTTC
CASSFSGSKGETQYF
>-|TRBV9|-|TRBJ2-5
TGTGCCAGCGCGGGCCCAGCGGCGGGAGAGACCCAGTACTTC
CASAGPAAGETQYF
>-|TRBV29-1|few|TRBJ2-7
TGCAGCGTTGAAGGCCCAGACCGCTACGAGCAGTACTTC
CSVEGPDRYEQYF
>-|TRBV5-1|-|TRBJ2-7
TGCGCCAGCAGCTTGGTTGACTCCCCGGTCTACGAGCAGTACTTC
CASSLVDSPVYEQYF
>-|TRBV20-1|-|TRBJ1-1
TGCAGTGCTAAGGGCCCCGTGGAAACTGAAGCTTTCTTT
CSAKGPVETEAFF
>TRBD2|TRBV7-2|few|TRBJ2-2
TGTGCCAGCAGCCCAAGCTTCTTTGCGGGAGGACAGAACACCGGGGAGCTGTTTTTT
CASSPSFFAGGQNTGELFF
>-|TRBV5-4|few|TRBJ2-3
TGTGCCAGCACCCCGGACCGCATAAGCACAGATACGCAGTATTTT
CASTPDRISTDTQYF
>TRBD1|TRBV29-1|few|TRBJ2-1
TGCAGCGTTGAAGCCCGCGGCAGGGGGCGCGATGAGCAGTTCTTC
CSVEARGRGRDEQFF
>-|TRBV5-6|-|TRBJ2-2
TGTGCCAGCAGCTTGGTGTCGGACCCCGCGAACACCGGGGAGCTGTTTTTT
CASSLVSDPANTGELFF
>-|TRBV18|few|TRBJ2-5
TGTGCCAGCTCACCACGGAGTGACTACCAAGAGACCCAGTACTTC
CASSPRSDYQETQYF
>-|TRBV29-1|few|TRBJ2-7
TGCAGCGTTGACGATGGTCACGAGCAGTACTTC
CSVDDGHEQYF
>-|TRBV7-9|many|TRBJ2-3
TGTGCCAGCAGCTTAGGTGGGATATATCCAGATACGCAGTATTTT
CASSLGGIYPDTQYF
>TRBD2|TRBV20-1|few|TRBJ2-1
TGCAGTGCTAGATCCTGGGGACTAGCGGGAGGCAATGAGCAGTTCTTC
CSARSWGLAGGNEQFF
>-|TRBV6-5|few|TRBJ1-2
TGTGCCAGCAGTTCCCCGCAGGGTGATAACTATGGCTACACCTTC
CASSSPQGDNYGYTF
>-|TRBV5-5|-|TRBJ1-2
TGTGCCAGCAGCTTGATCGGGACTGAGAACTATGGCTACACCTTC
CASSLIGTENYGYTF
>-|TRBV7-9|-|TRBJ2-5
TGTGCCAGCAGCCCTAGGACGCACAACCAAGAGACCCAGTACTTC
CASSPRTHNQETQYF
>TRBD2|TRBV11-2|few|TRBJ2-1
TGTGCCAGCAGCTTAGGAGGACTAGCGGGAGGGCCTTACAATGAGCAGTTCTTC
CASSLGGLAGGPYNEQFF
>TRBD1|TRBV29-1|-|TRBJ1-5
TGCAGCGTGAGGGGGCGGAATCAGCCCCAGCATTTT
CSVRGRNQPQHF
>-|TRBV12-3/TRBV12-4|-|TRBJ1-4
TGTGCCAGCAGTTTCGGTGAAAAACTGGTTTTT
CASSFGEKLVF
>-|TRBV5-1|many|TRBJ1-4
TGCGCCAGCAGCTTGGGAGGACGCGGTGAAAAACTGTTTTTT
CASSLGGRGEKLFF